This TCR beta chain was sequenced for a study of control samples from healthy donors and cancer patients. The ends were cut back, 3 bases at V and 10 bases at J, with 12 bases in the middle. The CDR3 has 13 residues. Here immunoSEQ multiplex PCR was the method, and the copy in TCRdb shows in-frame clones only, minus some. The table has some 120,000 clones, around 89% seen once. The specimen was blood. The clonotype originates from a woman in her 70s in good health. The chain uses TRBV12-3 or TRBV12-4 and TRBJ1-4; D gene unclear. CDR3 loop: CASSLGEGAKLFF. In nucleotides, the CDR3 is TGTGCCAGCAGTTTGGGCGAGGGTGCAAAACTGTTTTTT.